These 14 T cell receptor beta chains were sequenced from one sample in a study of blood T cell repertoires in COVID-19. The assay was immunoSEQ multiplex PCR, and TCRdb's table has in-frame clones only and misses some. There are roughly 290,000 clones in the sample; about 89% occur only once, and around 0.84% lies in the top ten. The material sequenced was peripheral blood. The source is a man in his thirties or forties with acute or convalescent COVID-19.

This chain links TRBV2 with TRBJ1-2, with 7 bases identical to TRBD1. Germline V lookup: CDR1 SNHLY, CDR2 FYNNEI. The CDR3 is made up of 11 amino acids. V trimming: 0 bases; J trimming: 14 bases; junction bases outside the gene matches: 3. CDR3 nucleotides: TGTGCCAGCAGTGAAGCGATCAGGGGGACCTTC. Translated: CASSEAIRGTF.

The CDR3 loop is CASSSGINEQFF. In DNA, the CDR3 is TGCGCCAGCAGTTCCGGTATCAATGAGCAGTTCTTC. This rearrangement joins TRBV5-1 to TRBJ2-1; D gene uncertain. The V and J ends lost 5 bases and 6 bases respectively, with 9 bases between them. The germline gives CDR1 SGHRS, CDR2 YFSETQ. There are 12 residues in the CDR3.

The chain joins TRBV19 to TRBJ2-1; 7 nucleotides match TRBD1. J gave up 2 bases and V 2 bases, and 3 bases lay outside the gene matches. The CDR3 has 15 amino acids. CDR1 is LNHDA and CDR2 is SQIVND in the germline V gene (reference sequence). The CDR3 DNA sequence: TGTGCCAGTAGTATAAAGGGACAGCCCTACAATGAGCAGTTCTTC. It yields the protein CASSIKGQPYNEQFF.

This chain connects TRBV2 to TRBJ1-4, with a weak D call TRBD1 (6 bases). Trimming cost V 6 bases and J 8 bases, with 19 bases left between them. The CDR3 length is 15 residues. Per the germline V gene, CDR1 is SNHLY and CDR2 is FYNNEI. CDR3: CASSQRQATLEKLFF. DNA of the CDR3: TGTGCCAGCAGCCAGAGACAGGCCACACTCGAAAAACTGTTTTTT.

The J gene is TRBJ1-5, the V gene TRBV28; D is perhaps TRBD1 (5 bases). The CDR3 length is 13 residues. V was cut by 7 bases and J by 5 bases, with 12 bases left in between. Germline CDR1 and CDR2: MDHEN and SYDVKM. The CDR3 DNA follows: TGTGCCAGCAAAAGGGGAGGCGATCAGCCCCAGCATTTT. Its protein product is CASKRGGDQPQHF.

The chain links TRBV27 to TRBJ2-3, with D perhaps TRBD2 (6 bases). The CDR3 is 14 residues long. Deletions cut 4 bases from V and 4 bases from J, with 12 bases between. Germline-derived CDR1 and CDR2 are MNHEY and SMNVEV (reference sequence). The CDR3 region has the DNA TGTGCCAGCAGTTCCGGACTAAGAGCAGATACGCAGTATTTT. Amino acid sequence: CASSSGLRADTQYF.

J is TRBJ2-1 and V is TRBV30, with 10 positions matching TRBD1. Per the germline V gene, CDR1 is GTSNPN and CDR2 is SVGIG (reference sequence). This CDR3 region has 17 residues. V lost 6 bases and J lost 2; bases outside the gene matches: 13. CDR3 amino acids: CACYPGQGYSAYNEQFF. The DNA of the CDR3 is TGTGCCTGTTACCCGGGACAGGGGTATAGCGCCTACAATGAGCAGTTCTTC.

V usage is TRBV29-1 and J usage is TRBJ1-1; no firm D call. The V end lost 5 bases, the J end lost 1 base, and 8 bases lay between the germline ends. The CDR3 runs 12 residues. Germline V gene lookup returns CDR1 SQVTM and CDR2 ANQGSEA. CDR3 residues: CSVFSRNTEAFF. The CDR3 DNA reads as TGCAGCGTTTTTAGTAGGAACACTGAAGCTTTCTTT.

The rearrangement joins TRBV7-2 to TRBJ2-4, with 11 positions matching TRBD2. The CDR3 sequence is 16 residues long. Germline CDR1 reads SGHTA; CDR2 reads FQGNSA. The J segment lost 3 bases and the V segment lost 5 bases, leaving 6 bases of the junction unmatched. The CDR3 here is CASSISGTSGKNIQYF. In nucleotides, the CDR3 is TGTGCCAGCAGCATTTCCGGGACTAGCGGCAAAAACATTCAGTACTTC.

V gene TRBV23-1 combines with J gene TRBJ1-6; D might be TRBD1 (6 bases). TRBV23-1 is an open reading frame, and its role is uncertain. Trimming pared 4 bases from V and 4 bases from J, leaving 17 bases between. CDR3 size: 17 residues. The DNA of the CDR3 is TGCGCCAGCAGTCGAAACTCGGGACAAGAGTATAATTCACCCCTCCACTTT. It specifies CASSRNSGQEYNSPLHF.

The CDR3 protein is CATTDRSTDTQYF. CDR3 DNA sequence: TGTGCCACCACCGACAGGAGCACAGATACGCAGTATTTT. The rearrangement uses TRBV15 and TRBJ2-3; tentatively, D is TRBD1 (6 bases). CDR3 length: 13 residues. V was clipped by 7 bases and J by 0 bases, with 8 bases between them. Germline CDR1 is LNHNV and CDR2 is YYDKDF (reference sequence).

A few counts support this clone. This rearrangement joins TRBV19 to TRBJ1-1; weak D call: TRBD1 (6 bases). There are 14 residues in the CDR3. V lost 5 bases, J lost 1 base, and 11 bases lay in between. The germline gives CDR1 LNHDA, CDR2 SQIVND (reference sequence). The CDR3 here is CASSQQGANTEAFF. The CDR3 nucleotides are TGTGCCAGTAGTCAACAGGGCGCGAACACTGAAGCTTTCTTT.

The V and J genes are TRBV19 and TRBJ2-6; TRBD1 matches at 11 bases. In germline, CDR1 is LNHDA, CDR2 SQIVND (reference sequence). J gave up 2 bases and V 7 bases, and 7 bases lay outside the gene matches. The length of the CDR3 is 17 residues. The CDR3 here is CASNRDRGETGANVLTF. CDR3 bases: TGTGCCAGTAATAGGGACAGGGGGGAAACTGGGGCCAACGTCCTGACTTTC.

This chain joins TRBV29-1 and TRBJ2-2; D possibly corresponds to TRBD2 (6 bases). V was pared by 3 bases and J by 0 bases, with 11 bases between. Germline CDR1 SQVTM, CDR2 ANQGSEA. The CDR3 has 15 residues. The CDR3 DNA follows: TGCAGCGTTGAGATCGGCGGGACGAACACCGGGGAGCTGTTTTTT. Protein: CSVEIGGTNTGELFF.